A single sample gave rise to the 29 T cell receptor beta chains below, sequenced in a study of blood T cell repertoires in COVID-19 (dated by TCRdb to 2020 to 2022). To prepare the library, the immunoSEQ multiplex PCR assay was applied. The table comes from immuneACCESS by way of TCRdb, which keeps in-frame sequences with V and J called. Part of the clones is missing from these tables; in studies checked, under half for an unresolved V gene and the rest for unknown reasons. This sample gives around 280,000 clones in total; around four fifths of them show up just once. The top ten hold 4% to 5% of the sample. Input material: peripheral blood. These receptors were taken from a woman aged 50 to 60 with active or convalescent COVID-19.

The rearrangement uses TRBV7-2 and TRBJ2-1, with 7 bases aligning to TRBD1. V was pared by 6 bases and J by 9 bases, with 8 bases of the junction left unmatched. Looked up from germline, CDR1 is SGHTA and CDR2 is FQGNSA. This CDR3 is 13 amino acids long. CDR3 sequence reads: CASSWTGEAEQFF. The DNA for the CDR3 is TGTGCCAGCAGTTGGACAGGTGAGGCTGAGCAGTTCTTC. The entire variable domain, with the rest obtained from reference TRBV7-2 and TRBJ2-1, is as follows: GAGVSQSPSNKVTEKGKDVELRCDPISGHTALYWYRQSLGQGLEFLIYFQGNSAPDKSGLPSDRFSAERTGGSVSTLTIQRTQQEDSAVYLCASSWTGEAEQFFGPGTRLTVL.

This chain connects TRBV10-3 to TRBJ2-1; 12 bases map to TRBD2. Trimming took 8 bases from V and 8 from J; bases not matched to a gene: 10. Germline CDR1 ENHRY, CDR2 SYGVKD. The CDR3 spans 15 residues. The CDR3 region has the DNA TGTGCCATCTCTATAGGGACTAGCGGGTCCTATGAGCAGTTCTTC. This codes for CAISIGTSGSYEQFF.

This chain connects TRBV11-2 to TRBJ1-2, with 12 bases aligning to TRBD1. J gave up 5 bases and V 2 bases, and 6 bases lay outside the gene matches. CDR1 and CDR2 from the germline V gene are SGHAT and FQNNGV. CDR3 size: 16 residues. CDR3 sequence reads: CASSLPGTGGEYGYTF. For the CDR3, the DNA is TGTGCCAGCAGCTTACCCGGGACAGGGGGCGAATATGGCTACACCTTC.

A few counts support this clone. The chain employs TRBV7-9 and TRBJ2-1, with 7 bases that match TRBD2. The CDR3 runs 14 residues. Germline V CDR1 and CDR2: SEHNR, FQNEAQ (reference sequence). V was clipped by 5 bases and J by 5 bases; unmatched bases: 6. As DNA, the CDR3 is TGTGCCAGCAGCCCGGGAGCGGGGAACAATGAGCAGTTCTTC. Translated, it gives CASSPGAGNNEQFF. Combining the CDR3 with reference TRBV7-9 and TRBJ2-1 gives the whole variable domain DTGVSQNPRHKITKRGQNVTFRCDPISEHNRLYWYRQTLGQGPEFLTYFQNEAQLEKSRLLSDRFSAERPKGSFSTLEIQRTEQGDSAMYLCASSPGAGNNEQFFGPGTRLTVL.

This clone was recorded only once. This chain uses TRBV6-8 with TRBJ2-2, with TRBD1 matching over 7 bases. CDR1 and CDR2 from the germline V gene are MNHGY and SAAAGT. V shed 7 bases, J shed 7 bases, and the junction held 18 bases outside the gene matches. CDR3 length equals 17 residues. This chain's CDR3 is CASTSHAGRGNGGELFF. The CDR3, as DNA: TGTGCCAGCACCTCCCACGCGGGCAGGGGGAATGGCGGGGAGCTGTTTTTT.

To note about this clone: One end of the junction fails to match germline, which may point to a read error. This chain connects TRBV2 to TRBJ2-4; 7 bases agree with TRBD2. The CDR3 is made up of 11 amino acids. In germline, CDR1 is SNHLY, CDR2 FYNNEI. The CDR3 DNA follows: TGTGCCAGCAGTGCCCTAGCGGTTTCGAGGTTC. It specifies CASSALAVSRF.

A note on this clone: Sequence at one end of the junction differs from germline and may be a read error. The chain employs TRBV6-5 and TRBJ1-1; D gene unclear. Germline V gene data show CDR1 as MNHEY and CDR2 as SVGAGI. The CDR3 covers 16 residues. CDR3 sequence: CANSYREILMNTEAFF. The CDR3 DNA is TGTGCCAACAGTTACCGCGAAATACTCATGAACACTGAAGCTTTCTTT.

This chain connects TRBV14 to TRBJ1-1, with 9 bases identical to TRBD1. Trimming cost V 4 bases and J 7 bases; bases outside gene matches: 16. Looked up from germline, CDR1 is SGHDN and CDR2 is FVKESK. This CDR3 is 17 amino acids long. The DNA of the CDR3 is TGTGCCAGCAGCCGCCGAGTCAGGGGACAGGGAGAGGATGAAGCTTTCTTT. It encodes CASSRRVRGQGEDEAFF.

V and J are TRBV5-1 and TRBJ2-7; TRBD2 agrees at 16 bases. V lost 6 bases to trimming and J lost 6 bases; unmatched junction nucleotides: 12. The germline V gene encodes CDR1 SGHRS and CDR2 YFSETQ. The CDR3 spans 17 residues. CDR3 in amino acids: CASTSPGLAGGPAEQYF. DNA of the CDR3: TGCGCCAGCACCTCACCGGGACTAGCGGGAGGGCCGGCCGAGCAGTACTTC.

The rearrangement uses TRBV5-1 and TRBJ2-2; D is possibly TRBD1 (5 bases). This CDR3 has 16 residues. Germline assignment: CDR1 SGHRS and CDR2 YFSETQ. V was trimmed by 0 bases and J by 1 base, leaving 10 bases between them. CDR3 sequence reads: CASSLAGKGNTGELFF. Here the CDR3 DNA reads TGCGCCAGCAGCTTGGCAGGGAAAGGGAACACCGGGGAGCTGTTTTTT.

The rearrangement uses TRBV5-4 and TRBJ2-7, with 12 bases aligning to TRBD2. Germline V lookup: CDR1 SGHNT, CDR2 YYREEE (reference sequence). Trimming took 4 bases from V and 2 from J; bases not matched to a gene: 4. The CDR3 has 15 residues. CDR3 sequence: CASSAGLAGPYEQYF. Here the CDR3 DNA reads TGTGCCAGCAGCGCGGGACTAGCGGGCCCCTACGAGCAGTACTTC. The variable domain in full, completed from reference TRBV5-4 and TRBJ2-7, reads ETGVTQSPTHLIKTRGQQVTLRCSSQSGHNTVSWYQQALGQGPQFIFQYYREEENGRGNFPPRFSGLQFPNYSSELNVNALELDDSALYLCASSAGLAGPYEQYFGPGTRLTVT.

This chain links TRBV28 with TRBJ1-3, with 7 bases lining up with TRBD1. The CDR3 extends over 15 amino acids. V gave up 5 bases and J gave up 8 bases; unmatched junction bases: 12. Germline V gives CDR1 MDHEN, CDR2 SYDVKM. The CDR3 here is CASSQGGRSTYTIYF. The CDR3 DNA follows: TGTGCCAGCAGTCAAGGGGGCCGTAGCACCTACACCATATATTTT.

The rearrangement links TRBV7-8 to TRBJ1-2, with a tentative D call TRBD1 (6 bases). CDR3 length: 13 residues. The germline CDR1 and CDR2 sequences are SGHVS and FQNEAQ. With 5 bases removed from V and 4 bases from J, the gap between germline ends came to 11 bases. The CDR3 here is CASSPLGGYGYTF. The CDR3 DNA follows: TGTGCCAGCAGCCCCCTAGGGGGCTATGGCTACACCTTC.

The chain links TRBV4-1 to TRBJ2-1; possibly TRBD2 for D (6 bases). The germline V gene encodes CDR1 MGHRA and CDR2 YSYEKL. This CDR3 has 15 amino acids. Trimming stripped 5 bases from V and 4 bases from J, with 15 bases between. In nucleotides, the CDR3 is TGCGCCAGCAGCGGACCGGGACTCAGGTACAATGAGCAGTTCTTC. It yields the protein CASSGPGLRYNEQFF.

Regarding this clone: A much larger clone lies a single base off, so this may be a read error. The same CDR3 arises from other DNA sequences in this sample as well. The rearrangement uses TRBV27 and TRBJ1-6; no firm D call. Deletions cut 3 bases from V and 5 bases from J, with 5 bases between. CDR1 is MNHEY and CDR2 is SMNVEV in the germline V gene (reference sequence). This CDR3 is built from 13 residues. The CDR3: CASSFGDNSPLHF. The CDR3 nucleotides read TGTGCCAGCAGTTTCGGAGATAATTCACCCCTCCACTTT.

This clone was detected only once. The chain combines TRBV5-4 with TRBJ2-3; D is unresolved. The V end lost 5 bases, the J end lost 0 bases, and 10 bases lay between the germline ends. The germline CDR1 and CDR2 sequences are SGHNT and YYREEE (reference sequence). The CDR3 is made up of 14 amino acids. In DNA, the CDR3 is TGTGCCAGCAGTCGAACTACGAGCACAGATACGCAGTATTTT. Residues: CASSRTTSTDTQYF.

V and J are TRBV6-5 and TRBJ1-1; D ambiguous. The CDR3 extends over 13 amino acids. CDR1 MNHEY and CDR2 SVGAGI come from the germline V gene. Between the trimmed V and J ends, which lost 9 bases and 0 bases, there was a span of 11 bases. For the CDR3, the DNA is TGTGCCAGGGAAACTACTCTGAACACTGAAGCTTTCTTT. Translating gives CARETTLNTEAFF.

The CDR3 protein is CASTTGQGITDTQYF. The CDR3 nucleotides are TGTGCCTCGACTACGGGACAGGGGATCACAGATACGCAGTATTTT. J is TRBJ2-3 and V is TRBV30, with 10 positions matching TRBD1. Germline CDR1 and CDR2: GTSNPN and SVGIG (reference sequence). The junction had 9 bases not matched to a gene; V was cut back by 7 bases and J by 2 bases. The CDR3 totals 15 residues.

The chain combines TRBV12-3 or TRBV12-4 with TRBJ1-2; D is perhaps TRBD1 (5 bases). The CDR3 spans 13 residues. Trimming pared 1 base from V and 3 bases from J, leaving 6 bases between. The CDR3 DNA sequence: TGTGCCAGCAGTTTAGGACAGTACTATGGCTACACCTTC. Its protein product is CASSLGQYYGYTF.

This clone came up once. This chain connects TRBV9 to TRBJ1-3, with D perhaps matching TRBD1 (5 bases). The V end lost 0 bases, the J end lost 2 bases, and 15 bases lay between the germline ends. This CDR3 region has 17 residues. CDR1 and CDR2 from the germline V gene are SGDLS and YYNGEE. CDR3 nucleotides: TGTGCCAGCAGCGTAGATAGCGCGGGGGGGACTGGAAACACCATATATTTT. Encoded protein: CASSVDSAGGTGNTIYF.

The rearrangement joins TRBV6-5 to TRBJ2-7, with 7 bases fitting TRBD1. This CDR3 region has 14 residues. The junction had 7 bases not matched to a gene; V was cut back by 6 bases and J by 2 bases. From germline, CDR1 is MNHEY and CDR2 SVGAGI. This CDR3 reads CASRRSGTAYEQYF. For the CDR3, the DNA is TGTGCCAGCAGAAGATCCGGGACAGCCTACGAGCAGTACTTC.

The rearrangement links TRBV27 to TRBJ1-1; no clear D gene. The V gene lost 6 bases and the J gene lost 2 bases, with 13 bases spanning the gap. Per germline, CDR1 MNHEY and CDR2 SMNVEV (reference sequence). The CDR3 contains 14 residues. CDR3 nucleotide sequence: TGTGCCAGCAGGGAGACTAGGGTTAACACTGAAGCTTTCTTT. It is translated as CASRETRVNTEAFF.

In its sample, this clone was seen once. The rearrangement uses TRBV15 and TRBJ2-5, with unresolved D. Looked up from germline, CDR1 is LNHNV and CDR2 is YYDKDF (reference sequence). This CDR3 has 12 residues. V lost 1 base and J 7 bases, leaving 7 bases between the germline ends. CDR3 sequence (DNA): TGTGCCACCAGCAGAGCGTCGGGGACCCAGTACTTC. Its protein is CATSRASGTQYF. Using reference TRBV15 and TRBJ2-5 for the parts outside the CDR3, the full variable domain is DAMVIQNPRYQVTQFGKPVTLSCSQTLNHNVMYWYQQKSSQAPKLLFHYYDKDFNNEADTPDNFQSRRPNTSFCFLDIRSPGLGDTAMYLCATSRASGTQYFGPGTRLLVL.

This chain links TRBV5-4 with TRBJ1-2, with D possibly matching TRBD1 (5 bases). Germline V gene sequence: CDR1 SGHNT, CDR2 YYREEE (reference sequence). Trimming cost V 0 bases and J 4 bases, with 25 bases left between them. This CDR3 is 19 amino acids long. The CDR3 loop is CASSLVPFQQTGLGYGYTF. The CDR3 region has the DNA TGTGCCAGCAGCTTGGTTCCATTTCAACAGACGGGACTAGGCTATGGCTACACCTTC.

The J gene is TRBJ1-1, the V gene TRBV7-2; D not resolved. Germline CDR1 and CDR2: SGHTA and FQGNSA. V lost 5 bases and J lost 8, with 15 bases in between. This CDR3 spans 13 amino acids. CDR3 residues: CASSTPSRVEAFF. CDR3 coding DNA: TGTGCCAGCAGCACACCCAGCCGGGTAGAAGCTTTCTTT.

This chain links TRBV11-2 with TRBJ2-1; D gene uncertain. CDR3 length: 11 residues. V was clipped by 4 bases and J by 7 bases, with 5 bases between them. Looked up from germline, CDR1 is SGHAT and CDR2 is FQNNGV. The CDR3 DNA sequence: TGTGCCAGCAGCTCCAAAAATGAGCAGTTCTTC. Translated, it gives CASSSKNEQFF.

This sequence joins TRBV6-5 and TRBJ1-5, with TRBD1 matching 8 bases. From germline, CDR1 is MNHEY and CDR2 SVGAGI. This CDR3 contains 15 residues. Trimming removed 2 bases from V and 5 bases from J; junction bases left unmatched: 5. In DNA form, the CDR3 reads TGTGCCAGCAGTTACAGCGGGACAGGTTATCAGCCCCAGCATTTT. Translating gives CASSYSGTGYQPQHF.

The genes are TRBV27 and TRBJ1-5; possibly TRBD1 for D (5 bases). CDR1 MNHEY and CDR2 SMNVEV come from the germline V gene (reference sequence). V dropped 5 bases and J dropped 5 bases, with 10 bases sitting between them. This CDR3 is built from 13 residues. CDR3 bases: TGTGCCAGCAGTACCAGGGCACATCAGCCCCAGCATTTT. Its protein is CASSTRAHQPQHF.

The chain employs TRBV27 and TRBJ2-3; D call uncertain. The length of the CDR3 is 15 residues. Germline CDR1 is MNHEY and CDR2 is SMNVEV (reference sequence). Trimming took off 1 base at V and 0 bases at J, with 8 bases between the two ends. This chain's CDR3 is CASSLYDSSTDTQYF. CDR3 bases: TGTGCCAGCAGTTTATATGACTCTAGCACAGATACGCAGTATTTT.